A single sample is the source of the 7 T cell receptor beta chains below, sequenced in a study of blood T cell repertoires in COVID-19. The data were produced by immunoSEQ multiplex PCR, yet TCRdb's version contains in-frame clones alone and is incomplete. The profile covers under 300,000 clones, with 89% appearing a single time and around 1.7% taken by the ten largest. The material sequenced was PBMCs or T cells enriched from blood (not recorded which). Receptors originate from a woman aged 40 to 55 who had recovered from COVID-19.

The chain joins TRBV11-2 to TRBJ2-2; 7 bases are a match to TRBD2. This CDR3 is 15 amino acids long. CDR1 and CDR2 from the germline V gene are SGHAT and FQNNGV. V gave up 5 bases and J gave up 4 bases; unmatched junction bases: 7. The CDR3 bases are TGTGCCAGCAGCCCCTCTAGCGGCCGCACCGGGGAGCTGTTTTTT. This gives the protein CASSPSSGRTGELFF.

The chain is built from TRBV7-9 and TRBJ1-5, with 9 bases aligning to TRBD1. CDR1 and CDR2 (germline): SEHNR, FQNEAQ (reference sequence). The CDR3 spans 16 residues. J was trimmed by 0 bases and V by 5 bases; bases with no gene match: 5. The DNA for the CDR3 is TGTGCCAGCAGCCAGGACAGGGGAATTAGCAATCAGCCCCAGCATTTT. Amino acids: CASSQDRGISNQPQHF.

The rearrangement joins TRBV2 to TRBJ1-2; unclear D gene. Germline CDR1 SNHLY, CDR2 FYNNEI. The CDR3 spans 12 residues. V was clipped by 6 bases and J by 4 bases, with 9 bases between them. The CDR3 reads CASSQTRYGYTF. CDR3 sequence (DNA): TGTGCCAGCAGCCAAACTCGCTATGGCTACACCTTC. Variable domain in full (rest from reference TRBV2 and TRBJ1-2): EPEVTQTPSHQVTQMGQEVILRCVPISNHLYFYWYRQILGQKVEFLVSFYNNEISEKSEIFDDQFSVERPDGSNFTLKIRSTKLEDSAMYFCASSQTRYGYTFGSGTRLTVV.

The J gene is TRBJ2-7, the V gene TRBV2, with a tentative D call TRBD2 (5 bases). Looked up from germline, CDR1 is SNHLY and CDR2 is FYNNEI. The CDR3 loop spans 15 amino acids. Trimming left V 7 bases short and J 1 base short, with 17 bases between. CDR3 nucleotides: TGTGCCAGCAACCAGGACGGGGTAAGATCCTACGAGCAGTACTTC. Protein: CASNQDGVRSYEQYF.

This chain joins TRBV6-5 and TRBJ2-2; D remains ambiguous. This CDR3 contains 11 residues. CDR1 is MNHEY, CDR2 SVGAGI, per germline. The V gene lost 8 bases and the J gene lost 5 bases, with 6 bases spanning the gap. The CDR3 spells CASSATGELFF. The CDR3 DNA reads as TGTGCCAGCTCAGCGACCGGGGAGCTGTTTTTT.

This chain links TRBV4-2 with TRBJ1-6; D possibly corresponds to TRBD1 (5 bases). The ends were cut back, 1 base at V and 6 bases at J, with 10 bases in the middle. The germline V gene encodes CDR1 LGHNA and CDR2 YNFKEQ. This CDR3 region has 15 residues. The CDR3: CASSQGAGPNSPLHF. CDR3 DNA: TGTGCCAGCAGCCAAGGGGCAGGGCCTAATTCACCCCTCCACTTT.

The chain combines TRBV7-2 with TRBJ1-3, with a tentative D call TRBD1 (5 bases). Between the trimmed V and J ends, which lost 6 bases and 0 bases, there was a span of 15 bases. Germline assignment: CDR1 SGHTA and CDR2 FQGNSA. The CDR3 extends over 16 amino acids. The CDR3 here is CASSPLGARSGNTIYF. The DNA of the CDR3 is TGTGCCAGCAGTCCTTTAGGGGCGCGCTCTGGAAACACCATATATTTT.